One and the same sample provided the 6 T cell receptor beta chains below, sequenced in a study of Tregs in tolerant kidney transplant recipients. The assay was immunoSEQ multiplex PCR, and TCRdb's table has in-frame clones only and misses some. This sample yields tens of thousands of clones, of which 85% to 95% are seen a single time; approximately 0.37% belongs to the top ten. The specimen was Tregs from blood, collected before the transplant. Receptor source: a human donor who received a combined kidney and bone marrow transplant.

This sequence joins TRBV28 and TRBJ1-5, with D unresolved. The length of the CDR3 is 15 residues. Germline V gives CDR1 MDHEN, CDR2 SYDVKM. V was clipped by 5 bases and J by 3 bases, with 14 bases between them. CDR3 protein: CASSPPVSINQPQHF. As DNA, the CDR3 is TGTGCCAGCAGTCCCCCCGTCAGCATCAATCAGCCCCAGCATTTT.

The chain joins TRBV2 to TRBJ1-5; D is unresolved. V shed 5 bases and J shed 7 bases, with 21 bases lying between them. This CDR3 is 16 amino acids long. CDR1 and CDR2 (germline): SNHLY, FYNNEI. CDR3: CASSPPDGVRGQPQHF. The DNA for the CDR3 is TGTGCCAGCAGTCCGCCAGACGGTGTCCGCGGGCAGCCCCAGCATTTT.

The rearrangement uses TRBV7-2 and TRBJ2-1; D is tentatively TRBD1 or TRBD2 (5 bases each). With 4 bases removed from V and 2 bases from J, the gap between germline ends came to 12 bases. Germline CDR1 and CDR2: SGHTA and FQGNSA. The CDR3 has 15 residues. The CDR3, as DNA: TGTGCCAGCAGCTCCGGGACGTCCCCCTACAATGAGCAGTTCTTC. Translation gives CASSSGTSPYNEQFF.

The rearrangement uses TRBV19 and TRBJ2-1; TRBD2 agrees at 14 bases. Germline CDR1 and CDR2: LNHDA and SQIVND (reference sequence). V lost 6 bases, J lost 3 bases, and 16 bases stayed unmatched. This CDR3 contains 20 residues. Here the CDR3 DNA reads TGTGCCAGTAGGCCGCGCGGACTAGCGGGAGGCTCCCCCCTCTACAATGAGCAGTTCTTC. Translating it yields CASRPRGLAGGSPLYNEQFF.

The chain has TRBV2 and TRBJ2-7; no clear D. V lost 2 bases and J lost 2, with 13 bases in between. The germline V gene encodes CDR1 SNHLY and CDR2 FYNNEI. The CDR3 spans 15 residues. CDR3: CASSELVGRAYEQYF. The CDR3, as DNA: TGTGCCAGCAGTGAATTGGTAGGCCGAGCCTACGAGCAGTACTTC.

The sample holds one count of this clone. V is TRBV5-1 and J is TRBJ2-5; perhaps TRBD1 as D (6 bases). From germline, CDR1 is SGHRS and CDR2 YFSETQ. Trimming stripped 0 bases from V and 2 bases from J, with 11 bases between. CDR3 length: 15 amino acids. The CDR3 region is CASSLGTAIQETQYF. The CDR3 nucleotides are TGCGCCAGCAGCTTGGGGACAGCTATACAAGAGACCCAGTACTTC.